This T cell receptor (beta chain) was retrieved from a study of cytomegalovirus exposure and HLA in healthy donors. PCR involved 60 Vbeta and 13 Jbeta primers. TCRdb keeps only in-frame clones here, not all; method: immunoSEQ multiplex PCR. The sample shows 150,000 to 200,000 clones, about three quarters of them seen only once. The CDR3 consists of 16 residues. V usage is TRBV21-1 and J usage is TRBJ2-7; TRBD2 is the table's D call, not checked against the DNA. TRBV21-1 constitutes a pseudogene. The TCR was taken from a female donor in good health and CMV-seronegative. Source material: PBMCs. CDR3 bases: TGTGCCAGCAGCAGGGGACTAGCTTACCCTAGGCACGAGCAGTACTTC. As protein: CASSRGLAYPRHEQYF.